Following are 25 T cell receptor beta chains from one sample sequenced in a study of T cell repertoires in cytomegalovirus infection. One entry per CDR3 protein, called by TCRdb with MiXCR from the reads. Of fewer than 950,000 distinct CDR3 sequences in the sample, about 33% were seen once. Their antigens remain unidentified. The sample here was cultured CD8+ T cells from PBMCs, taken from culture after CMV antigen stimulation. The receptors shown here come from a human donor in good health (CMV status not recorded). Some clones in this sample may be carry-over from other donors' samples.

As to this clonotype: One junction end disagrees with the germline gene, perhaps due to a read error. CDR3 nucleotides: TGTGCCAGCAGCTCCACACCCAGCAACTATGGCTACACCTTC. Amino acid sequence: CASSSTPSNYGYTF. The rearrangement joins TRBV5-3 to TRBJ1-2; D not resolved. TRBV5-3 is treated as an ORF (open reading frame) with a function not yet certain. The CDR3 spans 14 residues.

The chain couples TRBV2 to TRBJ2-3; TRBD2 matches at 8 bases. The CDR3 has 16 amino acids. Germline-derived CDR1 and CDR2 are SNHLY and FYNNEI. Losses at the gene ends were 7 bases for V and 1 base for J; bases not matched to a gene: 10. In DNA form, the CDR3 reads TGTGCCAGCACCCCCAGGACTAGCTCCCGCACAGATACGCAGTATTTT. It encodes CASTPRTSSRTDTQYF.

As to this clonotype: A read error may produce the germline difference seen at one junction end. The V gene is TRBV6-6, the J gene TRBJ2-3; D is possibly TRBD1 (8 bases). CDR1 and CDR2 from the germline V gene are MNHNY and SVGAGI (reference sequence). The CDR3 is 18 amino acids. The CDR3 loop reads CASSYSVQGGFSTDTQNF. As DNA, the CDR3 is TGTGCCAGCAGTTACTCGGTACAGGGGGGGTTCAGCACAGATACGCAGAATTTT.

This chain links TRBV7-9 with TRBJ2-3; 8 positions agree with TRBD2. The CDR3 is 21 residues long. The V and J ends lost 3 bases and 0 bases, in that order; junction bases with no gene match: 20. Germline V gives CDR1 SEHNR, CDR2 FQNEAQ (reference sequence). The CDR3 loop reads CASSFSARRKSGGPSTDTQYF. In DNA, the CDR3 is TGTGCCAGCAGCTTTTCGGCGCGCCGTAAAAGCGGGGGCCCGAGCACAGATACGCAGTATTTT.

This clonotype was counted at least ten times. The junction departs from germline at one end; a sequencing error may be responsible. The chain is built from TRBV7-7 and TRBJ2-1; tentative D call: TRBD2 (6 bases). The CDR3 extends over 18 amino acids. Germline V gene data show CDR1 as SSHAT and CDR2 as FNYEAQ (reference sequence). The CDR3 nucleotides are TGTGCTAGCAGCCCCGCCGCACGGGACCCAGCGGGCTACAATGAGCAGTTCTTC. This sequence encodes CASSPAARDPAGYNEQFF.

There are a few counts of this clonotype. V gene TRBV6-1 combines with J gene TRBJ2-7, with 7 bases aligning to TRBD2. Germline CDR1 MNHNS, CDR2 SASEGT. Losses at the gene ends were 7 bases for V and 0 bases for J; bases not matched to a gene: 12. The CDR3 spans 16 residues. The CDR3 DNA is TGTGCCAGCACCTTCCGGGAGGAGGGTAGCTCCTACGAGCAGTACTTC. Translation: CASTFREEGSSYEQYF.

This clonotype was observed a handful of times. This rearrangement joins TRBV7-4 to TRBJ2-7, with D uncertain. Germline CDR1 SGHVT, CDR2 SQSDAQ. The ends were cut back, 1 base at V and 7 bases at J, with 17 bases in the middle. The CDR3 is 15 residues long. The CDR3 region is CASSLGFGEMMEQYF. In DNA, the CDR3 is TGTGCCAGCAGCTTAGGTTTCGGCGAAATGATGGAGCAGTACTTC.

This clonotype has ten or more counts. The chain recombines TRBV7-2 with TRBJ2-3; 16 nucleotides align to TRBD2. The germline CDR1 and CDR2 sequences are SGHTA and FQGNSA. V shed 7 bases and J 6 bases; nucleotides not matched to a gene: 13. The CDR3 has 18 amino acids. This chain's CDR3 is CASTWWGLAGGLEDTQYF. Written as DNA, the CDR3 is TGTGCCAGCACCTGGTGGGGACTAGCGGGGGGGCTAGAGGATACGCAGTATTTT.

This clonotype has more than one count but fewer than ten. This chain uses TRBV11-2 with TRBJ2-5, with a weak D call TRBD1 (6 bases). The CDR3 spans 15 residues. V shed 5 bases and J shed 3 bases, with 16 bases lying between them. Germline CDR1 and CDR2: SGHAT and FQNNGV. This chain's CDR3 is CASSPQGLRKETQYF. The CDR3 nucleotides are TGTGCCAGCAGCCCTCAGGGGCTACGAAAAGAGACCCAGTACTTC.

This chain joins TRBV6-1 and TRBJ1-5; the D is unclear. Germline CDR1 is MNHNS and CDR2 is SASEGT. V was cut by 5 bases and J by 0 bases, with 11 bases left in between. CDR3 length equals 15 residues. CDR3 protein: CASSPLLHSNQPQHF. The CDR3 DNA reads as TGTGCCAGCAGTCCGCTGTTACATAGCAATCAGCCCCAGCATTTT.

This chain joins TRBV6-5 and TRBJ2-2, with 7 bases aligning to TRBD1. The CDR3 is made up of 15 amino acids. Germline V CDR1 and CDR2: MNHEY, SVGAGI. Trimming took 7 bases from V and 6 from J; bases not matched to a gene: 11. In DNA form, the CDR3 reads TGTGCCAGCACCTATATAACAACAGGGGCCGGGGAGCTGTTTTTT. It translates to CASTYITTGAGELFF.

There are a few counts of this clonotype. The gene calls are TRBV24-1 and TRBJ1-1; 10 nucleotides match TRBD1. Germline-derived CDR1 and CDR2 are KGHDR and SFDVKD. With V trimmed by 0 bases and J by 5 bases, 8 bases remained unmatched. This CDR3 contains 17 residues. The CDR3, as DNA: TGTGCCACCAGTGATTTGGGTAATGGGACAGGGGAAACTGAAGCTTTCTTT. Protein: CATSDLGNGTGETEAFF.

This clonotype was detected a few times. The rearrangement joins TRBV7-9 to TRBJ2-6; tentative D call: TRBD1 (6 bases). CDR3 length equals 15 residues. CDR1 is SEHNR, CDR2 FQNEAQ, per germline (reference sequence). Deletions cut 6 bases from V and 2 bases from J, with 11 bases between. The CDR3 here is CASSHRDAGANVLTF. The DNA for the CDR3 is TGTGCCAGCAGTCACAGGGATGCTGGGGCCAACGTCCTGACTTTC.

This clonotype was detected many times. The CDR3 spells CASSLTDYNEQFF. DNA of the CDR3: TGTGCCAGCAGCTTAACGGATTACAATGAGCAGTTCTTC. This chain links TRBV11-3 with TRBJ2-1; no clear D gene. Trimming left V 2 bases short and J 4 bases short, with 6 bases between. Germline V gives CDR1 SGHNT, CDR2 YENEEA. The CDR3 consists of 13 residues.

The CDR3 loop reads CASNDLPGTTIHNEQFF. DNA for the CDR3: TGTGCCAGCAACGACCTTCCCGGGACTACCATTCACAATGAGCAGTTCTTC. The chain combines TRBV6-1 with TRBJ2-1; 7 nucleotides agree with TRBD2. V shed 7 bases and J 5 bases; nucleotides not matched to a gene: 17. The CDR3 is 17 residues long. Germline V gene lookup returns CDR1 MNHNS and CDR2 SASEGT.

This clonotype has just one count. This may be a read error: a much more frequent sequence differs by one nucleotide. The chain uses TRBV28 and TRBJ1-1; D is unclear. Germline V gene lookup returns CDR1 MDHEN and CDR2 SYDVKM. V was shortened by 3 bases and J by 4 bases, with 15 bases between the two germline ends. The CDR3 is made up of 15 amino acids. CDR3 amino acids: CASSFPLSLSTEAFF. The CDR3 bases are TGTGCCAGCAGTTTTCCATTAAGTCTGAGCACTGAAGCTTTCTTT.

This clonotype was seen ten or more times. V and J are TRBV7-6 and TRBJ2-6, with 8 bases identical to TRBD1. CDR3 length equals 19 residues. V lost 5 bases, J lost 4 bases, and 16 bases stayed unmatched. Germline CDR1 is SGHVS and CDR2 is FNYEAQ. DNA for the CDR3: TGTGCCAGCAGCCCGACAGGGGCGGTCCTCGGTTACGGGGCCAACGTCCTGACTTTC. Protein sequence: CASSPTGAVLGYGANVLTF.

V is TRBV19 and J is TRBJ1-1; 7 bases match TRBD1. Germline assignment: CDR1 LNHDA and CDR2 SQIVND (reference sequence). The CDR3 covers 13 residues. Unmatched junction bases numbered 3, after V lost 8 bases and J lost 0 bases. The CDR3 DNA sequence: TGTGCCAGTGGGGACAGACTGAACACTGAAGCTTTCTTT. Amino acids: CASGDRLNTEAFF.

This clonotype appeared many times. The chain joins TRBV7-6 to TRBJ2-3; 8 bases agree with TRBD2. The length of the CDR3 is 15 residues. Germline values: CDR1 SGHVS, CDR2 FNYEAQ. The junction had 8 bases not matched to a gene; V was cut back by 5 bases and J by 4 bases. The CDR3 DNA reads as TGTGCCAGCAGCCTCTCGGGGGGGCGGGCAGATACGCAGTATTTT. It translates to CASSLSGGRADTQYF.

The chain couples TRBV7-9 to TRBJ2-2; no clear D. Germline V CDR1 and CDR2: SEHNR, FQNEAQ (reference sequence). Trimming removed 1 base at V and 3 bases at J, with 9 bases between. The CDR3 extends over 15 amino acids. CDR3 region: CASSLVLTDTGELFF. The CDR3 DNA reads as TGTGCCAGCAGCTTAGTGCTAACTGACACCGGGGAGCTGTTTTTT.

This clonotype was recorded at least ten times. J is TRBJ2-7 and V is TRBV29-1, with 10 nucleotides matching TRBD1. The CDR3 contains 14 residues. The V gene's germline CDR1 is SQVTM and CDR2 ANQGSEA. CDR3 sequence: CSYKKGQGTHEQYF. CDR3 nucleotide sequence: TGCAGTTACAAGAAGGGACAGGGGACCCACGAGCAGTACTTC.

The chain has TRBV9 and TRBJ2-5, with D possibly matching TRBD2 (7 bases). This CDR3 region has 17 residues. The V gene's germline CDR1 is SGDLS and CDR2 YYNGEE. V lost 4 bases, J lost 1 base, and 20 bases lay in between. The CDR3 DNA reads TGTGCCAGCAGCCGCTCCCTGAGGGGGGGGCCCCAAGAGACCCAGTACTTC. Its translation is CASSRSLRGGPQETQYF.

The chain couples TRBV6-5 to TRBJ2-2; D gene uncertain. The CDR3 sequence is 16 residues long. V lost 6 bases and J lost 1, with 15 bases in between. Germline lookup yields CDR1 MNHEY and CDR2 SVGAGI. Here the CDR3 reads CASRSRPYENTGELFF. In nucleotides, the CDR3 is TGTGCCAGCAGATCGCGTCCGTACGAGAACACCGGGGAGCTGTTTTTT.

DNA for the CDR3: TGTGCCAGCACTCCCGGGACTCTATCCTACGAGCAGTACTTC. This codes for CASTPGTLSYEQYF. The chain employs TRBV6-6 and TRBJ2-7, with D perhaps TRBD2 (6 bases). Trimming cost V 7 bases and J 1 base, with 14 bases left between them. Germline V gives CDR1 MNHNY, CDR2 SVGAGI (reference sequence). This CDR3 spans 14 amino acids.

With regard to this clonotype: This may arise from a read error, as a much more abundant clone is one base away. The chain joins TRBV6-5 to TRBJ2-2; 8 nucleotides agree with TRBD2. CDR3 length equals 14 residues. Germline V gene sequence: CDR1 MNHEY, CDR2 SVGAGI. The CDR3 sequence: CASVSGGVTVELFF. The DNA for the CDR3 is TGTGCCAGCGTCTCGGGGGGGGTTACCGTGGAGCTGTTTTTT.